This T cell receptor (beta chain) was identified in a study of blood T cell repertoires in COVID-19. The germline V and J ends were trimmed by 6 bases and 7 bases, with 18 bases remaining between them. CDR1 is ENHRY, CDR2 SYGVKD, per germline. There are 14 residues in the CDR3. Assay used: immunoSEQ multiplex PCR; TCRdb lists only in-frame clones, some missing. The sample has about 290,000 clones; around four fifths are singletons. The specimen was peripheral blood. The rearrangement uses TRBV10-3 and TRBJ2-5, with D possibly being TRBD1 (6 bases). The receptor's source is a woman between 45 and 60 years old with active or convalescent COVID-19. Here the CDR3 DNA reads TGTGCCATCAGCCCAGACCGACAGGATGGGACCCAGTACTTC. Translation: CAISPDRQDGTQYF.